The 10 T cell receptor beta chains below were found in one sample sequenced in a study of beta chain features in type 1 diabetes. The whole isolated RNA underwent reverse transcription, so sequencing captured expressed TCRB transcripts. Libraries were prepared by immunoSEQ multiplex PCR; TCRdb keeps only in-frame clonotypes and omits some of them. The sample has 860,000 or so clones; 17% are singletons. The sample consisted of naive CD4+ T cells from blood. These receptors were taken from a woman younger than 30 in good health.

This clone turned up a few times. DNA for the CDR3: TGTGCCAGCAGTGCGGGACGTATGAGTGAAAAACTGTTTTTT. This sequence encodes CASSAGRMSEKLFF. This chain joins TRBV2 and TRBJ1-4; D possibly corresponds to TRBD1 (5 bases). The germline CDR1 and CDR2 sequences are SNHLY and FYNNEI. There are 14 residues in the CDR3. Trimming took off 4 bases at V and 7 bases at J, with 13 bases between the two ends.

The table lists this clone with a count of one. The chain carries TRBV7-9 and TRBJ2-5; D may match TRBD1 or TRBD2 (6 bases each). This CDR3 is built from 16 residues. CDR1 and CDR2 from the germline V gene are SEHNR and FQNEAQ (reference sequence). The ends were cut back, 4 bases at V and 1 base at J, with 16 bases in the middle. The CDR3 DNA reads TGTGCCAGCAGCTCTAGGGGGTCGGGGGTCCAAGAGACCCAGTACTTC. Translating gives CASSSRGSGVQETQYF. Full variable domain (rest looked up from reference TRBV7-9 and TRBJ2-5): DTGVSQNPRHKITKRGQNVTFRCDPISEHNRLYWYRQTLGQGPEFLTYFQNEAQLEKSRLLSDRFSAERPKGSFSTLEIQRTEQGDSAMYLCASSSRGSGVQETQYFGPGTRLLVL.

This clone was detected only a few times. The chain couples TRBV13 to TRBJ1-2; 7 bases agree with TRBD1. The CDR3 length is 13 residues. CDR1 and CDR2 from the germline V gene are PRHDT and FYEKMQ (reference sequence). V was pared by 5 bases and J by 4 bases, with 4 bases of the junction left unmatched. CDR3 DNA: TGTGCCAGCAGCGCGGACAGGACCTATGGCTACACCTTC. It codes for CASSADRTYGYTF.

The rearrangement joins TRBV9 to TRBJ2-1; 13 bases map to TRBD2. Germline trimming cut 3 bases from V and 5 bases from J; bases unmatched to any gene: 8. The germline V gene encodes CDR1 SGDLS and CDR2 YYNGEE. This CDR3 has 17 residues. CDR3: CASSAQSGTSGNNEQFF. DNA for the CDR3: TGTGCCAGCAGCGCCCAGTCCGGGACTAGCGGGAACAATGAGCAGTTCTTC.

The chain carries TRBV6-5 and TRBJ1-2; 10 bases agree with TRBD1. This CDR3 is built from 12 residues. CDR1 is MNHEY and CDR2 is SVGAGI in the germline V gene. V was clipped by 6 bases and J by 8 bases; unmatched bases: 3. The CDR3 DNA sequence: TGTGCCAGCAGCCGGACAGGGGGAGGCTACACCTTC. Translated: CASSRTGGGYTF.

V usage is TRBV4-2 and J usage is TRBJ2-5; D ambiguous. V lost 4 bases and J lost 5, with 8 bases in between. The germline V gene encodes CDR1 LGHNA and CDR2 YNFKEQ. There are 12 residues in the CDR3. This CDR3 reads CASSLKAETQYF. CDR3 sequence (DNA): TGTGCCAGCAGCCTAAAGGCGGAGACCCAGTACTTC.

A word on this clone: Mismatch with germline at one junction end may stem from a read error. The gene calls are TRBV6-5 and TRBJ2-1, with D possibly matching TRBD2 (5 bases). Germline lookup yields CDR1 MNHEY and CDR2 SVGAGI. The length of the CDR3 is 14 residues. Here the CDR3 reads CAISGGLSYNEQFF. CDR3 sequence (DNA): TGTGCCATCAGTGGAGGCCTTTCCTACAATGAGCAGTTCTTC.

This clone was found a few times. The chain employs TRBV4-3 and TRBJ2-1; D possibly corresponds to TRBD2 (6 bases). Germline V gene lookup returns CDR1 LGHNA and CDR2 YSLEER. Between the trimmed V and J ends, which lost 3 bases and 10 bases, there was a span of 16 bases. The CDR3 contains 14 residues. CDR3 in DNA: TGCGCCAGCAGCCAGGACGGACGCGGGAACGAGCAGTTCTTC. Translation gives CASSQDGRGNEQFF.

The V gene is TRBV5-1, the J gene TRBJ1-2; TRBD1 matches 7 bases. The ends lost 3 bases at V and 4 bases at J; junction bases unmatched: 12. The CDR3 extends over 16 amino acids. Germline CDR1 is SGHRS and CDR2 is YFSETQ. CDR3 sequence: CASSWSDRIPGYGYTF. CDR3 DNA sequence: TGCGCCAGCAGCTGGTCGGACAGGATACCTGGCTATGGCTACACCTTC. Supplemented by reference TRBV5-1 and TRBJ1-2, the full variable domain reads KAGVTQTPRYLIKTRGQQVTLSCSPISGHRSVSWYQQTPGQGLQFLFEYFSETQRNKGNFPGRFSGRQFSNSRSEMNVSTLELGDSALYLCASSWSDRIPGYGYTFGSGTRLTVV.

Remarks on this clone: The sample contains more than one DNA sequence encoding this CDR3. The rearrangement uses TRBV20-1 and TRBJ2-7, with no clear D. Germline CDR1 and CDR2: DFQATT and SNEGSKA (reference sequence). Trimming stripped 0 bases from V and 3 bases from J, with 0 bases between. The CDR3 length is 10 residues. CDR3 nucleotides: TGCAGTGCTAGAGACTACGAGCAGTACTTC. Translation gives CSARDYEQYF.